This TCR beta chain was recovered during a study of shared clonotypes between healthy human individuals. General study results and limits: Estimated richness was generally greater in naive than memory subsets. An expected dependence of interdonor clonotype sharing on sequencing depth was noted.

Note on this clone: No antigen is known for it.

After removal of 4 bases from V and 3 bases from J, the junction contained 8 bases not matched to a gene. The length of the CDR3 is 15 residues. Germline lookup yields CDR1 MNHEY and CDR2 SMNVEV (reference sequence). A deep-level run was used for the assay. Sequenced by immunoSEQ multiplex PCR; TCRdb stores in-frame clones only, minus some. In the table there are hundreds of thousands of clones, about 78% of which are singletons. This sequence joins TRBV27 and TRBJ1-1; 7 bases line up with TRBD1. Material for sequencing was memory CD4+ T cells sorted from blood. Subset given: CD45RA-negative fraction. This TCR came from a woman younger than 45 in good health. CDR3 loop: CASSSAGTVDTEAFF. CDR3 DNA: TGTGCCAGCAGTTCAGCCGGGACAGTCGACACTGAAGCTTTCTTT.